These 19 T cell receptor beta chains share one sample of origin, sequenced in a study of spatial heterogeneity in lung cancer. Stated time point: blood at routine non-recurrence follow-up after resection. One entry per CDR3 protein, called by TCRdb with MiXCR from the 5' RACE reads. The data show roughly 72,000 distinct CDR3 sequences, with over 7% seen just once and 1.5% to 2% held by the top ten. The material sequenced was PBMCs, taken at follow-up. The origin of the receptors is a female donor with early-stage non-small cell lung cancer.

This clonotype was seen a handful of times. The V gene is TRBV3-1, the J gene TRBJ2-5; possibly TRBD2 for D (5 bases). The length of the CDR3 is 13 residues. Trimming took 2 bases from V and 2 from J, leaving 6 bases between them. Germline values: CDR1 LGHDT, CDR2 YNNKEL (reference sequence). CDR3 sequence: CASSQRGQETQYF. CDR3 DNA: TGTGCCAGCAGCCAACGGGGACAAGAGACCCAGTACTTC.

This clonotype came up many times. V usage is TRBV7-2 and J usage is TRBJ1-5; D is uncertain. Trimming cost V 1 base and J 3 bases, with 4 bases left between them. Germline V gene sequence: CDR1 SGHTA, CDR2 FQGNSA. The CDR3 has 13 amino acids. The DNA for the CDR3 is TGTGCCAGCAGCTTAGTCTTCAATCAGCCCCAGCATTTT. Its translation is CASSLVFNQPQHF.

The chain carries TRBV12-3 or TRBV12-4 and TRBJ2-7, with D uncertain. The CDR3 consists of 12 residues. V lost 6 bases and J 5 bases, leaving 11 bases between the germline ends. CDR3 DNA: TGTGCCAGCAGCCCTCGACTGGACGAGCAGTACTTC. It encodes CASSPRLDEQYF.

This clonotype was recorded at least ten times. The chain joins TRBV4-1 to TRBJ1-5; D may be TRBD1 (6 bases). The CDR3 is 15 amino acids. Trimming removed 3 bases from V and 7 bases from J, with 16 bases in between. Germline V gene sequence: CDR1 MGHRA, CDR2 YSYEKL. This CDR3 reads CASSQKQGSEQPQHF. The CDR3 region has the DNA TGCGCCAGCAGCCAGAAGCAGGGGTCGGAACAGCCCCAGCATTTT.

This clonotype was seen repeatedly, ten times or more. The chain combines TRBV20-1 with TRBJ1-5; no definite D call. Trimming took 3 bases from V and 1 from J, leaving 13 bases between them. Looked up from germline, CDR1 is DFQATT and CDR2 is SNEGSKA (reference sequence). This CDR3 spans 15 amino acids. The CDR3 DNA reads TGCAGTGCTAGCATGACACAGCGGAGCAATCAGCCCCAGCATTTT. Its protein product is CSASMTQRSNQPQHF.

This clonotype was seen many times. The V and J genes are TRBV7-6 and TRBJ2-2, with a possible D match to TRBD1 (6 bases). Germline CDR1 and CDR2: SGHVS and FNYEAQ. Trimming removed 3 bases at V and 6 bases at J, with 14 bases between. The CDR3 consists of 15 residues. The CDR3 sequence is CASSFAGTQAGELFF. CDR3 sequence (DNA): TGTGCCAGCAGCTTCGCCGGGACACAAGCCGGGGAGCTGTTTTTT. The full variable domain, with the rest looked up from reference TRBV7-6 and TRBJ2-2, is GAGVSQSPRYKVTKRGQDVALRCDPISGHVSLYWYRQALGQGPEFLTYFNYEAQQDKSGLPNDRFSAERPEGSISTLTIQRTEQRDSAMYRCASSFAGTQAGELFFGEGSRLTVL.

The sample holds many counts of this clonotype. The chain combines TRBV20-1 with TRBJ2-7; D is undetermined. CDR3 length: 13 residues. Germline V CDR1 and CDR2: DFQATT, SNEGSKA (reference sequence). Trimming pared 3 bases from V and 0 bases from J, leaving 9 bases between. The CDR3 loop reads CSARPPSSYEQYF. The CDR3 DNA is TGCAGTGCTAGGCCCCCAAGCTCCTACGAGCAGTACTTC.

This clonotype has a count of ten or more. This chain uses TRBV2 with TRBJ2-3; D may be TRBD1 (5 bases). Looked up from germline, CDR1 is SNHLY and CDR2 is FYNNEI. The CDR3 loop spans 14 amino acids. V shed 2 bases and J shed 3 bases, with 9 bases lying between them. Written as DNA, the CDR3 is TGTGCCAGCAGTGAATTTCAGGGTACAGATACGCAGTATTTT. Its translation: CASSEFQGTDTQYF.

This clonotype was observed many times. The genes are TRBV2 and TRBJ2-5; 8 bases line up with TRBD2. Germline V gene sequence: CDR1 SNHLY, CDR2 FYNNEI. This CDR3 is 15 amino acids long. After removal of 5 bases from V and 7 bases from J, the junction contained 12 bases not matched to a gene. CDR3 nucleotide sequence: TGTGCCAGCAGTCAGAGCGGGAGCCCCCTAGGGACCCAGTACTTC. Translated: CASSQSGSPLGTQYF.

Many counts were recorded for this clonotype. This sequence joins TRBV28 and TRBJ2-5; 10 bases are shared with TRBD2. Unmatched junction bases numbered 11, after V lost 7 bases and J lost 6 bases. The germline V gene encodes CDR1 MDHEN and CDR2 SYDVKM. CDR3 length equals 15 residues. The DNA of the CDR3 is TGTGCCAGCAAACCCCGGGGGACTAGCGTGAAGACCCAGTACTTC. Its translation is CASKPRGTSVKTQYF.

The chain recombines TRBV20-1 with TRBJ2-1, with 12 nucleotides matching TRBD2. Losses at the gene ends were 8 bases for V and 8 bases for J; bases not matched to a gene: 25. Germline CDR1 reads DFQATT; CDR2 reads SNEGSKA (reference sequence). The CDR3 loop spans 19 amino acids. The CDR3 region has the DNA TGCAGTCCCCGTGCTAGAGGCTTTGGTTTCCGGACTAGCGGGGATGAGCAGTTCTTC. Translating it yields CSPRARGFGFRTSGDEQFF.

This sequence joins TRBV7-2 and TRBJ2-2; a weak D match, TRBD2 (6 bases). Trimming removed 2 bases at V and 10 bases at J, with 11 bases between. Germline CDR1 and CDR2: SGHTA and FQGNSA. The CDR3 runs 13 residues. Here the CDR3 reads CASSLSASAELFF. The CDR3 region has the DNA TGTGCCAGCAGCTTAAGCGCTAGCGCGGAGCTGTTTTTT.

The chain uses TRBV10-1 and TRBJ2-7; D is uncertain. The germline V and J ends were trimmed by 3 bases and 0 bases, with 9 bases remaining between them. In germline, CDR1 is WNHNN, CDR2 SYGVQD (reference sequence). The length of the CDR3 is 14 residues. CDR3 amino acids: CASSDTVGSYEQYF. In DNA form, the CDR3 reads TGCGCCAGCAGTGATACAGTTGGCTCCTACGAGCAGTACTTC.

The rearrangement joins TRBV12-3 or TRBV12-4 to TRBJ1-6; D not certain. This CDR3 comprises 13 residues. Trimming stripped 2 bases from V and 7 bases from J, with 6 bases between. The CDR3 DNA is TGTGCCAGCAGTTTAATCGGGAATTCACCCCTCCACTTT. Its protein product is CASSLIGNSPLHF.

This clonotype showed up many times. The rearrangement uses TRBV27 and TRBJ2-5; 7 nucleotides line up with TRBD2. Germline V gene data show CDR1 as MNHEY and CDR2 as SMNVEV (reference sequence). The CDR3 totals 16 residues. Trimming cost V 8 bases and J 3 bases; bases outside gene matches: 15. The CDR3 DNA reads TGTGCCAGCCTCGACGTGGGACTAACGATTGAAGAGACCCAGTACTTC. Amino acid sequence: CASLDVGLTIEETQYF.

The rearrangement links TRBV5-1 to TRBJ1-4; D may be TRBD1 (6 bases). V was shortened by 3 bases and J by 0 bases, with 12 bases between the two germline ends. Germline CDR1 reads SGHRS; CDR2 reads YFSETQ. The length of the CDR3 is 16 residues. The CDR3 loop reads CASSYQEGATNEKLFF. The CDR3 nucleotides read TGCGCCAGCAGCTACCAGGAGGGGGCAACTAATGAAAAACTGTTTTTT.

V gene TRBV12-3 or TRBV12-4 combines with J gene TRBJ1-2; D unresolved. V shed 7 bases and J shed 2 bases, with 14 bases lying between them. The CDR3 length is 14 residues. CDR3 sequence reads: CASTWTTENYGYTF. The CDR3 nucleotides are TGTGCCAGCACTTGGACGACCGAAAACTATGGCTACACCTTC.

At least ten counts were recorded for this clonotype. The chain employs TRBV5-5 and TRBJ1-5, with D perhaps TRBD1 (6 bases). The CDR3 has 14 amino acids. Germline CDR1 reads SGHKS; CDR2 reads YYEKEE (reference sequence). V lost 4 bases and J 1 base, leaving 9 bases between the germline ends. The CDR3 protein is CASSRGGSNQPQHF. CDR3 DNA: TGTGCCAGCAGCAGAGGGGGGAGCAATCAGCCCCAGCATTTT.

The table lists this clonotype with many counts. The chain employs TRBV27 and TRBJ2-5; the D is unclear. V was pared by 4 bases and J by 5 bases, with 5 bases between. Germline-derived CDR1 and CDR2 are MNHEY and SMNVEV (reference sequence). The CDR3 contains 11 residues. CDR3 sequence (DNA): TGTGCCAGCAGTTCTTCTGAGACCCAGTACTTC. Protein product: CASSSSETQYF.